The sequence of this TCR beta chain was determined in a study of blood T cell repertoires in COVID-19. Study-wide background: In each case, the material was cDNA or gDNA derived from T cells, B-cell-depleted T cells, or PBMCs.

Original analysis: The assay estimated nucleated cells by amplifying reference gene primers. This table comes from immunoSEQ multiplex PCR, and its TCRdb copy is limited to in-frame clones, with some not included. Clonal size and the V and J genes are those of that table, whereas D and trimming came from the DNA. Of nearly 95,000 clones listed, 87% are singletons. Germline V gives CDR1 SQVTM, CDR2 ANQGSEA. V dropped 7 bases and J dropped 1 base, with 13 bases sitting between them. The CDR3 is made up of 13 amino acids. The sample was peripheral blood. The rearrangement links TRBV29-1 to TRBJ1-1; TRBD1 might be the D (6 bases). The TCR sequence derives from a woman of 80 years or more with acute or convalescent COVID-19. The DNA of the CDR3 is TGCAGCGGAGGCTCGACAGGGAACACTGAAGCTTTCTTT. It translates to CSGGSTGNTEAFF.